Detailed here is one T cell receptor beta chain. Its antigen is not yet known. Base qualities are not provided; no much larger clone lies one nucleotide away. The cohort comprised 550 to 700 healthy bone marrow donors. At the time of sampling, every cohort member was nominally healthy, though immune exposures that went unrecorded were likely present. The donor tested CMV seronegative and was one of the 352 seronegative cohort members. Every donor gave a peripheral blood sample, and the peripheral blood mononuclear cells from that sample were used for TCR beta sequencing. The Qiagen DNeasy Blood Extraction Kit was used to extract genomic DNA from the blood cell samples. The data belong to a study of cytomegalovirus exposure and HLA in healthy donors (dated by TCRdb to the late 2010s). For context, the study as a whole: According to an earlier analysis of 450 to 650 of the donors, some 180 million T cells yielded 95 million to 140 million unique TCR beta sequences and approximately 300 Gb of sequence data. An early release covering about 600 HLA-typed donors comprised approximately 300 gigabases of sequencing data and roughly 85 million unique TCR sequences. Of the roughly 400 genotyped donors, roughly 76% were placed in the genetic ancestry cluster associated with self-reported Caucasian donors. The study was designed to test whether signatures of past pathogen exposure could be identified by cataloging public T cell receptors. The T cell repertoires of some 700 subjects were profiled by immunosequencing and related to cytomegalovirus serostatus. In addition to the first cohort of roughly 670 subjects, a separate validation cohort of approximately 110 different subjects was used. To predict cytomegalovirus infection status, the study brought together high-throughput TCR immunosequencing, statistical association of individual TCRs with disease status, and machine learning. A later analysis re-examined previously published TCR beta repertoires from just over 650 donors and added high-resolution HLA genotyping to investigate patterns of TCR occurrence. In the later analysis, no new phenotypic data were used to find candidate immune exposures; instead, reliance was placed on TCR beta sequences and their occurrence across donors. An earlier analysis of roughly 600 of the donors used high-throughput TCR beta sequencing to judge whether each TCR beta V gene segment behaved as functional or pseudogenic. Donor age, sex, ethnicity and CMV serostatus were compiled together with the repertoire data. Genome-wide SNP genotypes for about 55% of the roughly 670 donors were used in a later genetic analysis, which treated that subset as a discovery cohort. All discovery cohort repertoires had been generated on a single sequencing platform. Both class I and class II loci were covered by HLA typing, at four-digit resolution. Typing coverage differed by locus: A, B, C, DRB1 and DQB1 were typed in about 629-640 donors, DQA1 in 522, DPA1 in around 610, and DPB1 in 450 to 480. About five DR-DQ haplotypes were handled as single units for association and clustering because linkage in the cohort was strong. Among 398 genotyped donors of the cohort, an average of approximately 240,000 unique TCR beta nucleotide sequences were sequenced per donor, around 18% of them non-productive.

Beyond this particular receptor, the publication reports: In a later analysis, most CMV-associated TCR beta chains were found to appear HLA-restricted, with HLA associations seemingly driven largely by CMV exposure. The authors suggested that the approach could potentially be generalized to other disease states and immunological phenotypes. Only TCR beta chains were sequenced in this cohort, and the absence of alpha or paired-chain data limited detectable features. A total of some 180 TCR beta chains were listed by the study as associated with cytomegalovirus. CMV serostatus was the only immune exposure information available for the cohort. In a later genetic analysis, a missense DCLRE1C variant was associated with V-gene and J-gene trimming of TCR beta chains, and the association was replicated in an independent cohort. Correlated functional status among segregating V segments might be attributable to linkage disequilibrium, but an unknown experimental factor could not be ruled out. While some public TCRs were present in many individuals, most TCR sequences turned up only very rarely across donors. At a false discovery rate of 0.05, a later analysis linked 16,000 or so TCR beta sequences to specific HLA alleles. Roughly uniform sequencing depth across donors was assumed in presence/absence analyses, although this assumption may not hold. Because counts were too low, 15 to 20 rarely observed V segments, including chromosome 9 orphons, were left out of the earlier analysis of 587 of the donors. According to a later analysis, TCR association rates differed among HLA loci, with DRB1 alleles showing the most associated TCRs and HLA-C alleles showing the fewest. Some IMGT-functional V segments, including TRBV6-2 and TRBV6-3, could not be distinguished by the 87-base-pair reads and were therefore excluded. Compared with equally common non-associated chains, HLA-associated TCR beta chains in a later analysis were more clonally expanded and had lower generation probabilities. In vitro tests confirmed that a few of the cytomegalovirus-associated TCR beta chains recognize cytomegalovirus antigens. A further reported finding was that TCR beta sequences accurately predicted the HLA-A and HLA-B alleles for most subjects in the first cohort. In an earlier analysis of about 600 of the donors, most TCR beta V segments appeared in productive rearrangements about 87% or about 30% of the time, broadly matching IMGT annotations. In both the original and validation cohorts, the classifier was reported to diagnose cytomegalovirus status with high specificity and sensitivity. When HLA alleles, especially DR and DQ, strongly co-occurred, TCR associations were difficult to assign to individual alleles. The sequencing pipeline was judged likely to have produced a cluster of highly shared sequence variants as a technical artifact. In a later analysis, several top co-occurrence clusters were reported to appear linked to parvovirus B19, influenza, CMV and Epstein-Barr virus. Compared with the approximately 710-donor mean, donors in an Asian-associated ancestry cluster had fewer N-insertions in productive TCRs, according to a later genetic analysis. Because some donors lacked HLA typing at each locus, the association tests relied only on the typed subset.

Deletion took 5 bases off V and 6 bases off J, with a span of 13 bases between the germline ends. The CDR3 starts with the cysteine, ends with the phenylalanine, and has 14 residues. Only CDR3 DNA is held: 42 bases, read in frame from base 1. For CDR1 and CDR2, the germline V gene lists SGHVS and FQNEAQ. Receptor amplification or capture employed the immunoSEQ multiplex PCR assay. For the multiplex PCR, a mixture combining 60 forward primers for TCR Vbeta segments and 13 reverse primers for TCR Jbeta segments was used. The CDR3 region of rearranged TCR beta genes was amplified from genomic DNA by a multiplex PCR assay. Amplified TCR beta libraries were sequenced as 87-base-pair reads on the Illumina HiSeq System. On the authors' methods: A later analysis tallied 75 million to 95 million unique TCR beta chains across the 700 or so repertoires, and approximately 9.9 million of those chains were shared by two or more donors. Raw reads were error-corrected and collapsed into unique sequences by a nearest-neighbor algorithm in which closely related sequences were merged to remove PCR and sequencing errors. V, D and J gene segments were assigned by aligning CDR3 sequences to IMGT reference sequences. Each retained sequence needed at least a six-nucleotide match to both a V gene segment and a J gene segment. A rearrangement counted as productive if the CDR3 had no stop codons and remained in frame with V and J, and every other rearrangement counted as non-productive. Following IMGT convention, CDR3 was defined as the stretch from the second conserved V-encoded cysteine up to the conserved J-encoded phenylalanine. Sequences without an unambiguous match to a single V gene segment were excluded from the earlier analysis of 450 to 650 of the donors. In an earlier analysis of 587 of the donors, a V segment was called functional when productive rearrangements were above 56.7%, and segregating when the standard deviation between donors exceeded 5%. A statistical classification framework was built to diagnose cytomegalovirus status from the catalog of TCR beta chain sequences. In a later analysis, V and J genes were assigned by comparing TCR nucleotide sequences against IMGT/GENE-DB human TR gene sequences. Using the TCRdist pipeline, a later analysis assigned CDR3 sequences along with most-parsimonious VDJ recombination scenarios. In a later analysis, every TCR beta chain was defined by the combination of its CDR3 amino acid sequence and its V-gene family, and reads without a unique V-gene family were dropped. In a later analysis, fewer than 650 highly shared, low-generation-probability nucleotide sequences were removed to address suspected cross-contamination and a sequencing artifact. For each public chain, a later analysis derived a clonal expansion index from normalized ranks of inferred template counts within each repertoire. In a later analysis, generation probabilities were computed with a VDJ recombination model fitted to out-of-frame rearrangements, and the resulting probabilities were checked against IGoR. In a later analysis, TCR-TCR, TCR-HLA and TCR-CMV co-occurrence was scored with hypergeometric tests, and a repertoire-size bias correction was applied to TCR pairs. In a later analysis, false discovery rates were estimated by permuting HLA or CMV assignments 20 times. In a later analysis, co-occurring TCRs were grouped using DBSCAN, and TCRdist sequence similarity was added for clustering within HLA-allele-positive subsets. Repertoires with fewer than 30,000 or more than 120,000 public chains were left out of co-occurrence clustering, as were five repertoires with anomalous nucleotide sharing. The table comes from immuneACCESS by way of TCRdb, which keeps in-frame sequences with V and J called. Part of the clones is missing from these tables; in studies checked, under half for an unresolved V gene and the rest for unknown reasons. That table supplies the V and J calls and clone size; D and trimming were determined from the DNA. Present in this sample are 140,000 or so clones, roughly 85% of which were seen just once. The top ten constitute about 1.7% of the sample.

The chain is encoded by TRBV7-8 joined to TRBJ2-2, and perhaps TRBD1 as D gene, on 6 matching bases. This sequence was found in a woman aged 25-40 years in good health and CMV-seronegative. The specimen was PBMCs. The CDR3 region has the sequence CASSPRTAPGELFF. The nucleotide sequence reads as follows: TGTGCCAGCAGCCCCAGGACAGCGCCCGGGGAGCTGTTTTTT.